The rows below give T cell receptor beta chains drawn from one sample of a study of molecular identifiers for immune sequencing clone quantification. TCRdb itself ran the PCR reads through MiXCR, one entry per CDR3 protein. The repertoire includes around 320,000 distinct CDR3 sequences, roughly a quarter of them detected once, and about 0.74% sits in the top ten. The sequencing sample was made of naive CD8+ T cells from blood, with Jurkat cell RNA spiked in. These TCRs come from a human donor in good health. Some libraries in this study had Jurkat cell RNA spiked in. Both conserved end residues are part of each CDR3. A D gene is named only where the DNA matches it firmly. Part of the rows lack a size; the others show once, few, many or a class for expanded clones.

>many|TRBJ2-7|TRBD1|TRBV5-4
TGTGCCAGCAGGTCCGGACAGGCCCCCTACGAGCAGTACTTC
CASRSGQAPYEQYF
>many|TRBJ2-3|-|TRBV24-1
TGTGCCACCGGGTTAGGGGCGGCTAGCACAGATACGCAGTATTTT
CATGLGAASTDTQYF
>-|TRBJ1-1|-|TRBV12-3/TRBV12-4
TGTGCCAGCAGGTTTGGCACTGAAGCTTTCTTT
CASRFGTEAFF
>once|TRBJ2-5|-|TRBV5-5
TGTGCCAGCAGCTCGAGATGGGGACCGTCGTGTGAGACCCAGTACTTC
CASSSRWGPSCETQYF
>many|TRBJ2-5|TRBD1|TRBV29-1
TGCAGCGTTGTTTCTTGGGAGGACAGGGAAGAGACCCAGTACTTC
CSVVSWEDREETQYF
>-|TRBJ2-3|-|TRBV27
TGTGCCAGCCACCCACGGGGCGCTGGCACAGATACGCAGTATTTT
CASHPRGAGTDTQYF
>many|TRBJ2-7|-|TRBV6-5
TGTGCCAGCAGTTCCCTAGGTACTAGGTCCTACGAGCAGTACTTC
CASSSLGTRSYEQYF
>many|TRBJ2-3|-|TRBV27
TGTGCCAGCAGTTCGATAGCGGTCCTAAGCACAGATACGCAGTATTTT
CASSSIAVLSTDTQYF
>-|TRBJ2-5|-|TRBV28
TGTGCCAGCAGTTCCTCCCGGGTCTACCAAGAGGCCCAGTACTTC
CASSSSRVYQEAQYF
>-|TRBJ1-1|-|TRBV7-9
TGTGCCAGCAGCCTAAACACTGAAGCTCTCTTT
CASSLNTEALF
>-|TRBJ2-6|-|TRBV7-6
TGTGCCAGCAGCTTAGTCCCCCCAGGGGACTCTGGGGCCAACGTCCTGACTTTC
CASSLVPPGDSGANVLTF
>many|TRBJ2-7|-|TRBV6-2/TRBV6-3
TGTGCCAGCAGTCCCCGGGAGCAAAGCGAGCAGTACTTC
CASSPREQSEQYF
>few|TRBJ2-7|-|TRBV3-1
TGTGCCAGCAGCCAAGATCCGGTACTAGCAGAACCCTACGAGCAGTACTTC
CASSQDPVLAEPYEQYF
>few|TRBJ1-6|-|TRBV2
TGTGCCAGCAGTATCAGGGACCCCCTCCGTGGCTCCTATAATTCACCCCTCCACTTT
CASSIRDPLRGSYNSPLHF
>many|TRBJ1-4|TRBD1|TRBV6-5
TGTGCCAGCAGTACAGGGGGCGGTGAAAAACTGTTTTTT
CASSTGGGEKLFF
>-|TRBJ2-3|-|TRBV6-2/TRBV6-3
TGTGCCAGCAGCAGTCGTGGAAGCACAGATACGCAGTATTTT
CASSSRGSTDTQYF
>few|TRBJ2-7|TRBD1|TRBV4-1
TGCGCCAGCAACCCTGTTCCGGGACAGACAGCCTACGAGCAGTACTTC
CASNPVPGQTAYEQYF
>many|TRBJ2-5|-|TRBV4-3
TGCGCCAGCAGCCAAGATTTCCTCCTCCAAGAGACCCAGTACTTC
CASSQDFLLQETQYF
>few|TRBJ2-5|TRBD2|TRBV7-8
TGTGCCAGCAGCTTAGGATCTAGCGGGAGTCAAGAGACCCAGTACTTC
CASSLGSSGSQETQYF
>few|TRBJ2-3|-|TRBV5-4
TGTGCCAGCAGCTTGGCCGGTTATGGCTCAGAAAATACGCAGTATTTT
CASSLAGYGSENTQYF
>-|TRBJ2-1|TRBD1|TRBV20-1
TGCAGTGCAGGGACAGGGGGCGCCGAGCAGTTCTTC
CSAGTGGAEQFF
>-|TRBJ1-1|-|TRBV24-1
TGTGCCACCAGGTACGATGCACGGAACACTGAAGCTTTCTTT
CATRYDARNTEAFF
>few|TRBJ2-2|-|TRBV7-9
TGTGCCAGCAGCCCTCCTACACTGAACACCGGGGAGCTGTTTTTT
CASSPPTLNTGELFF
>few|TRBJ2-2|-|TRBV7-6
TGTGCCAGCAGCTTAGGGATAGACAGAAGAACCGGGGAGCTGTTTTTT
CASSLGIDRRTGELFF
>many|TRBJ2-2|-|TRBV5-1
TGCGCCAGCAGCTTGGACGCGACAGATTACACCGGGGAGCTGTTTTTT
CASSLDATDYTGELFF
>-|TRBJ1-1|-|TRBV7-9
TGTGCCAGCAGCTCACCCGACCCGAGCCTGGGAACTGAAGCTTTCTTT
CASSSPDPSLGTEAFF
>many|TRBJ2-7|-|TRBV7-2
TGTGCCAGCAGCGTAGGGTCCGAGCAGTACTTC
CASSVGSEQYF
>-|TRBJ2-3|-|TRBV2
TGTGCCAGCACCGGAAGGTACACAGATACGCAGTATTTT
CASTGRYTDTQYF
>many|TRBJ2-7|-|TRBV7-2
TGTGCCAGCAGCTTAGACCGGGACTCTCCCCGCTACGAGCAGTACTTC
CASSLDRDSPRYEQYF
>once|TRBJ2-7|TRBD1|TRBV6-5
TGTGCCAGCAGGCCGGGACAGGGGGGGTACGAGCAGTACTTC
CASRPGQGGYEQYF
>-|TRBJ2-7|TRBD2|TRBV6-2/TRBV6-3
TGTGCCAGCAGTTATTCCGGCGGGAGTCTGAACTTC
CASSYSGGSLNF
>-|TRBJ2-3|-|TRBV9
TGTGCCAGCAGCAATTGGGAGGCAGATACGCAGTATTTT
CASSNWEADTQYF
>-|TRBJ2-5|-|TRBV29-1
TGCAGCGTTGAAGAATGGGGTGGGAGGATCCAAGAGACCCAGTACTTC
CSVEEWGGRIQETQYF
>-|TRBJ1-1|TRBD1|TRBV6-2/TRBV6-3
TGTGCCAGCAGCGATCTCTCGACAGGGCAGAACACTGAAGCTTTCTTT
CASSDLSTGQNTEAFF
>few|TRBJ2-3|-|TRBV20-1
TGCAGTGCTAGCGACTGGGATACGCAGTATTTT
CSASDWDTQYF
>many|TRBJ2-3|-|TRBV29-1
TGCAGCGGACGGACAGCAGATACGCAGTATTTT
CSGRTADTQYF
>once|TRBJ2-5|-|TRBV2
TGTGCCAGCAGTGAAAGAGGGGTTAGGGCCTACCAAGAGACCCAGTACTTC
CASSERGVRAYQETQYF
>-|TRBJ2-6|-|TRBV7-6
TGTGCCAGCAGCTTAGTCGGGGAGGAGGGTGGGGCCAACGTCCTGACTTTC
CASSLVGEEGGANVLTF
>few|TRBJ2-7|TRBD2|TRBV19
TGTGCCAGTCGGACCTCTAGCGGAACTTACGAGCAGTACTTC
CASRTSSGTYEQYF
>many|TRBJ2-2|-|TRBV29-1
TGCAGCGTTGAAGAAGTGAACACCGGGGAGCTGTTTTTT
CSVEEVNTGELFF
>few|TRBJ2-2|-|TRBV27
TGTGCCAGCAGTTTCAATTGGAATCAAAACACCGGGGAGCTGTTTTTT
CASSFNWNQNTGELFF
>few|TRBJ2-7|TRBD1|TRBV6-2/TRBV6-3
TGTGCCAGCAGTAGACAGGGGTTCTACGAGCAGTACTTC
CASSRQGFYEQYF
>few|TRBJ1-1|-|TRBV12-3/TRBV12-4
TGTGCCAGCAGTTTAGAAGGGGAGGTGGCTGAAGCTTTCTTT
CASSLEGEVAEAFF
>many|TRBJ1-1|TRBD1|TRBV6-5
TGTGCCAGCAGTTACCGGACAGGCGGCGACACTGAAGCTTTCTTT
CASSYRTGGDTEAFF
>-|TRBJ1-5|-|TRBV30
TGTGCCTGGAGTGATCTAAGGGATGATCAGCCCCAGCATTTT
CAWSDLRDDQPQHF
>-|TRBJ2-7|-|TRBV23-1
TGCGCCAGCAGTCCTAAAGGGTACGAGCAGTACTTC
CASSPKGYEQYF
>many|TRBJ1-5|-|TRBV28
TGTGCCAGCAGTTTATCCTTGACAGGAGCTAATCAGCCCCAGCATTTT
CASSLSLTGANQPQHF
>-|TRBJ1-6|-|TRBV28
TGTGCCAGCAGTCTCATCGGGACAACGAATTCACCCCTCCACTTT
CASSLIGTTNSPLHF
>many|TRBJ2-1|-|TRBV12-3/TRBV12-4
TGTGCCAGCAGCGTGTTCGGGGACTTTGGGGACTCGGAGTTCTTC
CASSVFGDFGDSEFF
>-|TRBJ1-1|-|TRBV3-1
TGTGCCAGCAACCAAGAATCAGGGCCCCGCCACACTGAAGCTTTCTTT
CASNQESGPRHTEAFF
>-|TRBJ1-3|TRBD1|TRBV6-5
TGTGCCAGCAGTTCCGGGACAGGAGTTTACTCTGGAAACACCATATATTTT
CASSSGTGVYSGNTIYF
>-|TRBJ2-5|-|TRBV3-1
TGTGCCAGCGGCCCTTCCGAGACAGCGACCCAGTACTTC
CASGPSETATQYF
>many|TRBJ1-5|-|TRBV7-9
TGTGCCAGCAGCTTAGGTTTGGAAATGGGTCAGCCCCAGCATTTT
CASSLGLEMGQPQHF
>few|TRBJ2-7|TRBD1|TRBV29-1
TGCAGCGTTACAGGGGTCAAGTACGAGCAGTACTTC
CSVTGVKYEQYF